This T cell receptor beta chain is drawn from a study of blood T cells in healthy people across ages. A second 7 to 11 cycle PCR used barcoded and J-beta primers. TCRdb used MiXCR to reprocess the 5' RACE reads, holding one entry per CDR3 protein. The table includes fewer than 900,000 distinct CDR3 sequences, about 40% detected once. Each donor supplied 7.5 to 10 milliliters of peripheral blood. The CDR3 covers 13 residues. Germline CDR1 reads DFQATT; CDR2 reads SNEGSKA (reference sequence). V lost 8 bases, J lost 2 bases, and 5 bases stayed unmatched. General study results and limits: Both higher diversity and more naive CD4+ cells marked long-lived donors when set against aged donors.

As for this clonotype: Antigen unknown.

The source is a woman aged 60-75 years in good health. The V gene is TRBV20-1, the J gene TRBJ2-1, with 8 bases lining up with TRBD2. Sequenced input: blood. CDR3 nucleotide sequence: TGCAGTCAACCTAGCGGGCCCTACAATGAGCAGTTCTTC. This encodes CSQPSGPYNEQFF.